The 13 T cell receptor beta chains listed next were all sequenced from one sample in a study of neurological immune-mediated disorders. Via MiXCR, TCRdb re-called the 5' RACE reads, giving one row per CDR3 protein. The top ten clones hold nearly 7% of a sample with about 79,000 distinct CDR3 sequences, roughly 15% of them seen once. The sample taken for sequencing was PBMCs. These receptors came from a woman in her forties or fifties in good health.

The rearrangement joins TRBV20-1 to TRBJ2-7, with 13 bases lining up with TRBD2. The length of the CDR3 is 13 residues. J was trimmed by 2 bases and V by 7 bases; bases with no gene match: 2. In germline, CDR1 is DFQATT, CDR2 SNEGSKA (reference sequence). CDR3 bases: TGCAGTGTTGGGACTAGCGGGACCTACGAGCAGTACTTC. This encodes CSVGTSGTYEQYF.

J is TRBJ2-5 and V is TRBV14; TRBD2 matches at 9 bases. With V trimmed by 3 bases and J by 0 bases, 5 bases remained unmatched. Germline CDR1 reads SGHDN; CDR2 reads FVKESK. There are 16 residues in the CDR3. The CDR3, as DNA: TGTGCCAGCAGCCATGGTAGCGGGGGTCACCAAGAGACCCAGTACTTC. This translates into CASSHGSGGHQETQYF.

There are many counts of this clonotype. The CDR3 DNA is TGCAGTGCTAGAGCCCTAACAGGGACACACAATCAGCCCCAGCATTTT. It encodes CSARALTGTHNQPQHF. This chain connects TRBV20-1 to TRBJ1-5, with TRBD1 as a possible D gene (6 bases). The V end was cut by 1 base, the J end by 3 bases, with 16 bases between. This CDR3 spans 16 amino acids. Germline V gives CDR1 DFQATT, CDR2 SNEGSKA (reference sequence).

Worth noting for this clonotype: Mismatch with germline at one junction end may stem from a read error. The genes are TRBV6-6 and TRBJ1-2; D gene uncertain. This CDR3 comprises 14 residues. Germline CDR1 is MNHNY and CDR2 is SVGAGI (reference sequence). The CDR3 bases are TGTGGCAGCAGTTACCGGTCGGTGCTTAATGGCTACACCTTC. Amino acid sequence: CGSSYRSVLNGYTF.

This clonotype was seen ten or more times. The chain has TRBV20-1 and TRBJ2-7, with 11 bases aligning to TRBD1. Germline CDR1 reads DFQATT; CDR2 reads SNEGSKA (reference sequence). Trimming took 6 bases from V and 6 from J; bases not matched to a gene: 7. This CDR3 has 13 amino acids. The DNA for the CDR3 is TGCAGTGCCTCCGGGACAGGGGGTCGCGAGCAGTACTTC. Amino acids: CSASGTGGREQYF.

This clonotype has at least ten counts. J is TRBJ2-5 and V is TRBV7-2, with a possible D match to TRBD2 (5 bases). The CDR3 consists of 14 residues. V was shortened by 3 bases and J by 1 base, with 9 bases between the two germline ends. Germline lookup yields CDR1 SGHTA and CDR2 FQGNSA. The CDR3 sequence: CASSLSRGQETQYF. CDR3 DNA sequence: TGTGCCAGCAGCTTGAGTCGGGGCCAAGAGACCCAGTACTTC.

This clonotype was picked up many times. The rearrangement joins TRBV7-2 to TRBJ2-7, with D possibly TRBD1 on 6 matching bases. The CDR3 is 12 residues long. CDR1 is SGHTA and CDR2 is FQGNSA in the germline V gene. Trimming took off 7 bases at V and 4 bases at J, with 11 bases between the two ends. The CDR3 region has the DNA TGTGCCAGCACCCACAGGGAATACGAGCAGTACTTC. Its translation: CASTHREYEQYF.

This clonotype was observed many times. The V gene is TRBV5-1, the J gene TRBJ2-3; tentatively, D is TRBD1 (6 bases). CDR1 SGHRS and CDR2 YFSETQ come from the germline V gene. The CDR3 loop spans 14 amino acids. Trimming removed 8 bases from V and 0 bases from J, with 13 bases in between. The CDR3 nucleotides are TGCGCCAGTACGACAGGAGTTAGCACAGATACGCAGTATTTT. It codes for CASTTGVSTDTQYF.

This clonotype was detected ten times or more. The chain combines TRBV5-1 with TRBJ1-2, with D tentatively TRBD1 (5 bases). V was shortened by 2 bases and J by 8 bases, with 19 bases between the two germline ends. The germline V gene encodes CDR1 SGHRS and CDR2 YFSETQ. CDR3 length: 15 residues. CDR3 residues: CASSFGWEPRGGYTF. CDR3 sequence (DNA): TGCGCCAGCAGCTTTGGTTGGGAACCTAGGGGCGGCTACACCTTC.

Ten or more counts support this clonotype. The chain is built from TRBV5-1 and TRBJ2-1; possibly TRBD1 for D (7 bases). This CDR3 is built from 18 residues. Trimming took off 1 base at V and 5 bases at J, with 22 bases between the two ends. Germline V gene lookup returns CDR1 SGHRS and CDR2 YFSETQ. CDR3 sequence: CASSLFPSAQGGNNEQFF. CDR3 nucleotide sequence: TGCGCCAGCAGCTTGTTCCCATCGGCGCAGGGGGGTAACAATGAGCAGTTCTTC.

This clonotype showed up many times. The J gene is TRBJ2-1, the V gene TRBV28; 8 bases match TRBD2. V trimming: 7 bases; J trimming: 7 bases; junction bases outside the gene matches: 6. CDR1 MDHEN and CDR2 SYDVKM come from the germline V gene. The CDR3 is 13 amino acids. In nucleotides, the CDR3 is TGTGCCAGCAAGACGGGAGGGTTAAATGAGCAGTTCTTC. Translation gives CASKTGGLNEQFF. The full variable domain, with the rest looked up from reference TRBV28 and TRBJ2-1, is DVKVTQSSRYLVKRTGEKVFLECVQDMDHENMFWYRQDPGLGLRLIYFSYDVKMKEKGDIPEGYSVSREKKERFSLILESASTNQTSMYLCASKTGGLNEQFFGPGTRLTVL.

There are many counts of this clonotype. J is TRBJ1-5 and V is TRBV20-1, with unresolved D. The germline V and J ends were trimmed by 3 bases and 3 bases, with 12 bases remaining between them. CDR1 and CDR2 (germline): DFQATT, SNEGSKA (reference sequence). The CDR3 covers 14 residues. The CDR3 protein is CSAREPGSNQPQHF. The CDR3 DNA reads TGCAGTGCTAGGGAACCCGGATCCAATCAGCCCCAGCATTTT.

This clonotype was seen repeatedly, ten times or more. The rearrangement links TRBV5-4 to TRBJ2-3; 8 bases fit TRBD1. The CDR3 runs to 14 residues. The ends lost 4 bases at V and 10 bases at J; junction bases unmatched: 11. In germline, CDR1 is SGHNT, CDR2 YYREEE (reference sequence). CDR3 DNA sequence: TGTGCCAGCAGCGATACCCAGGGGGCTCCGGCGCAGTATTTT. This codes for CASSDTQGAPAQYF.